This T cell receptor beta chain originates from a study of regulatory T cells in long-lasting Graves disease. Arm-PCR of CDR3 regions with iRepertoire HTBI primers generated TCR beta libraries. TCRdb analysed the multiplex PCR reads with MiXCR anew, one entry per CDR3 protein. The sample carries fewer than 550,000 distinct CDR3 sequences, about 15% recorded once. A word on this clonotype: Its target is unknown.

Indicated time point: newly diagnosed GD, antithyroid drugs for less than 3 months. The authors made the TCR library using RNA they extracted from PBMCs. Graves' disease diagnoses used American Thyroid Association guidelines. Whole-study results and caveats: Examination was confined to peripheral blood, excluding thyroid tissue.

The CDR3 covers 13 residues. V dropped 2 bases and J dropped 2 bases, with 6 bases sitting between them. Germline CDR1 LNHDA, CDR2 SQIVND (reference sequence). These same records also appear under a second study, on T cells in Graves' hyperthyroidism and ophthalmopathy. That report notes: Hyperthyroidism, newly diagnosed and lasting under 2 months, affected patients aged 18 to 65. Expanded thyroid clonotypes (above 0.001) were mostly also found in blood.

The sample was peripheral blood mononuclear cells (PBMCs), taken at new diagnosis, from a patient treated with antithyroid drugs. The receptor comes from a woman in her late teens or twenties with Graves disease. The rearrangement uses TRBV19 and TRBJ2-5; D not certain. CDR3: CASSIPWQETQYF. The CDR3 bases are TGTGCCAGTAGTATACCCTGGCAAGAGACCCAGTACTTC. The full variable domain, with the rest looked up from reference TRBV19 and TRBJ2-5, is DGGITQSPKYLFRKEGQNVTLSCEQNLNHDAMYWYRQDPGQGLRLIYYSQIVNDFQKGDIAEGYSVSREKKESFPLTVTSAQKNPTAFYLCASSIPWQETQYFGPGTRLLVL.